This T cell receptor beta chain emerged from a study of OX40 agonist ivuxolimab in advanced cancers. Study in general: It was ivuxolimab, an agonistic anti-OX40 (CD134) antibody, that patients were treated with.

In regard to this clone: Its antigen is undetermined.

This CDR3 comprises 14 residues. Trimming removed 2 bases at V and 1 base at J, with 8 bases between. Looked up from germline, CDR1 is LNHNV and CDR2 is YYDKDF (reference sequence). Notes on the study in general: Antigens targeted by the expanded peripheral T cells were not determined. Partial responders at 0.1-3.0 mg/kg had among the lowest clonal expansion.

Here immunoSEQ multiplex PCR was the method, and the copy in TCRdb shows in-frame clones only, minus some. Found here are about 60,000 clones, around 84% of them singletons; the top ten hold about 1%. The chain employs TRBV15 and TRBJ1-1; D is ambiguous. The source material was CD4+ or CD8+ T cells sorted from blood, sampled in a trial of the OX40 agonist ivuxolimab. The TCR was taken from an adult with an advanced solid tumor such as melanoma, head and neck, liver or kidney cancer. CDR3 bases: TGTGCCACCAGCAGATCCGCCAAGAACACTGAAGCTTTCTTT. This sequence encodes CATSRSAKNTEAFF.